This T cell receptor beta chain stems from a study of shared clonotypes between healthy human individuals (dated by TCRdb to 2020 to 2022). For the wider study: The cohort comprised a couple of women and a few men aged 18 to 49 years. To increase sequencing depth and limit assay-specific biases, different laboratories used diverse techniques to prepare libraries and sequence TCR repertoires. For each donor, three plates each were used for CD4 naive and CD4 memory, two plates were used for CD8 naive, and one plate was used for CD8 memory. To estimate repertoire size and how much clonotypes are shared between individuals, the study performed deep sequencing of blood TCR repertoires from five healthy adults. Leukapheresis yielded between about 0.85 and 10 billion PBMCs per donor. Summary of the overall study and its limitations: Incomplete sequencing was indicated by rarefaction of sorted-subset datasets, despite the large sequencing depth. Sampling was restricted to blood, and TCR repertoires in tissues likely differ from the TCR repertoires found in blood. Higher generation probabilities were observed for clonotypes shared by all four sorted-subset donors than for non-shared clonotypes. Larger estimated clonotype richness was generally found for naive subsets than for memory subsets. When several donors were compared, the shared fraction of clonotypes was approximately 5% for naive CD4, less than 4% for naive CD8, 2% to 2.5% for memory CD4, and 0.3% to 0.5% for memory CD8. Pairwise subsampling indicated that sequencing depth was expected to affect the degree of clonotype sharing among donors. Because the study included a small number of donors, the genetic and exposure-history diversity represented was limited.

CD8 naive samples were obtained by positive selection for CCR7 among CD45RO-negative cells, yielding a CD45RA+CCR7+ population from which TemRA cells were excluded. Donors were healthy HIV-negative adults with no recently reported acute infections or vaccinations. Only Caucasian adults living in Nashville, Tennessee, USA were represented among the donors. After blood collection by leukapheresis, PBMCs were isolated using Ficoll-Histopaque density gradient centrifugation and then cryopreserved in the vapor phase of liquid nitrogen. Analytical flow cytometry was used to check the purity and quantity of every magnetically sorted T cell population. Genomic DNA was isolated from every sorted fraction and measured by UV absorbance on a Nanodrop 2000c. Using the deep immunoSEQ assay, TCR CDR3 regions were amplified from genomic DNA by multiplex PCR. For each cell subset, the extracted genomic DNA was distributed evenly across all wells of several immunoSEQ 96-well plates, and each plate served as one replicate. For sorted subsets, each replicate PCR was loaded with roughly 200 ng genomic DNA, equivalent to 30,000 or so T cell genomes. Purified libraries were quantified with a Qubit 3.0 fluorometer, sized on a Bioanalyzer 2100, and re-quantified with the KAPA Library Quantification kit. Every immunoSEQ 96-well plate was sequenced on a dedicated single-read 150-cycle Illumina NextSeq 550 flow cell. The published analysis was carried out like this. Because only junctional sequences without quality scores were contained in the immunoSEQ output, filtering matching that applied to full-length reads could not be performed. To assign V/J genes and CDR3, sequences were annotated against IMGT germline references using PyIR, a Python wrapper for IgBLAST v1.9. Any read was removed if the V/J assignment was weak (E-value above 1e-6), the CDR3 was missing, or the read contained stop codons, out-of-frame junctions, or ambiguous translated residues. V3J clonotypes were defined by identical inferred V gene, J gene, and CDR3 amino acid sequence. To compute the percentage overlap between repertoires, the number of shared unique clonotypes was divided by the size of the smaller repertoire. Repertoire richness was assessed with RTK rarefaction, the Chao1 estimator, and Recon v2.1 estimates of unobserved clonotypes. OLGA was used to compute generation probabilities for all TCRbeta clonotypes that the gDNA method yielded from four donors. The immuneACCESS repertoire file appears here via TCRdb, limited to in-frame rearrangements. These files lack a portion of the clones; in checked studies, under half of the deficit traces to unresolved V genes, and the cause of the others is not known. That table gives V, J and clone size, and the DNA gave D and trimming. Within this sample are approximately 810,000 clones, with 80% to 95% of them counted one time only. The ten largest clonotypes hold around 24% of the sample.

A note on this clone: The clone's antigen remains unknown. No base quality information exists; no much larger clone differs at one position.

The CDR3 numbers 14 residues from cysteine through phenylalanine. The entry retains the CDR3 DNA only, 42 bases that are in frame from base 1. The germline V gene supplies CDR1 SQVTM and CDR2 ANQGSEA. Germline trimming amounts to 7 bases on V and 6 bases on J, with 11 as the count of junction bases outside the gene matches. The TCR originated in a man in his thirties or forties in good health. The receptor chain draws on TRBV29-1 and TRBJ2-1, and 8 junction bases match TRBD2. Material: naive CD8+ T cells sorted from blood. Interpreted using the paper, the cell subset or site label stands for: CD45RA+CCR7+. CDR3 sequence: CSAHGTRGGNEQFF. The DNA reads TGCAGCGCCCACGGGACTAGAGGTGGCAATGAGCAGTTCTTC.